This T cell receptor beta chain was documented in a study of T cell responses to AZD1222 COVID-19 vaccine. Second-dose recipients at about 4 or about 12 weeks were treated as one pooled group. The assay was immunoSEQ multiplex PCR, and TCRdb's table has in-frame clones only and misses some. The sample lists 150,000 to 200,000 clones; 70% to 90% were seen once. As regards this clone: Its antigen remains unknown.

Study-level findings and limits: Possibly, clonal diversity was underestimated; donors were largely white British and included more females.

The receptor was isolated from an adult who received the AZD1222 COVID-19 vaccine. This specimen was peripheral blood, taken 28 days after the second AZD1222 dose.

CDR3 protein: CASSLLLGGNEAFF. CDR3 sequence (DNA): TGTGCCAGCAGCCTTCTTTTGGGGGGGAATGAAGCTTTCTTT. This rearrangement joins TRBV6-2 or TRBV6-3 to TRBJ1-1; tentative D call: TRBD1 (5 bases). CDR1 and CDR2 from the germline V gene are MNHEY and SVGEGT. The CDR3 has 14 amino acids. V lost 6 bases and J 7 bases, leaving 18 bases between the germline ends.